The present T cell receptor (beta chain) was sequenced within a study of blood T cell repertoires in COVID-19. Looking at the study overall: The cDNA or gDNA used as material had been derived from T cells, B-cell-depleted T cells, or PBMCs.

As processed by the authors: Quantification of nucleated cells was approximated via reference gene primer amplification. Here immunoSEQ multiplex PCR was the method, and the copy in TCRdb shows in-frame clones only, minus some. V and J calls plus clone size are reproduced from that table; the DNA served to infer D and trimming. The sample lists some 400,000 clones, 89% occurring once. V lost 6 bases, J lost 1 base, and 10 bases lay in between. This CDR3 is 14 amino acids long. Germline assignment: CDR1 SGHAT and CDR2 FQNNGV. Everyone who took part was about 18 to 90 years old, and they came from fewer than 25 US areas. Participants were placed into cohorts based on the clinical history they reported.

Sequencing was carried out using PBMCs or T cells enriched from blood (not recorded which). The sequence was obtained from a woman aged 25-40 years who had recovered from COVID-19. V gene TRBV11-2 combines with J gene TRBJ1-5, with TRBD1 as a possible D gene (6 bases). Here the CDR3 reads CASSSGDSNQPQHF. CDR3 coding DNA: TGTGCCAGCAGTTCAGGGGACAGCAATCAGCCCCAGCATTTT.